There are many counts of the clone carrying this T cell receptor (beta chain). Its antigen is unidentified. The sample is drawn from a study of human T cells and chemical hapten exposure. Study information: Diphenylcyclopropenone, dosed weekly to the scalp, was given to patients throughout the roughly 25-week study.

General study results and limits: Healthy individuals' immune responses may differ from those of donors, who had alopecia.

From the RACE reads, TCRdb called clonotypes with MiXCR, one entry per CDR3 protein. The table has around 300,000 distinct CDR3 sequences, under 8% seen once. The germline V gene encodes CDR1 SEHNR and CDR2 FQNEAQ (reference sequence). V was trimmed by 2 bases and J by 8 bases, leaving 7 bases between them. This CDR3 is 12 amino acids long. Sample time point: patch test 1, 2 weeks after DPC sensitization. The sample's treatment: therapeutic diphenylcyclopropenone sensitization with weekly scalp DPC. Material: whole blood, obtained in connection with sensitization to the hapten diphenylcyclopropenone (DPC). The sequence was collected from a woman aged 18-35 years with alopecia areata. Some clones in this sample may be carry-over from other donors' samples. The chain is built from TRBV7-9 and TRBJ1-5, with D maybe TRBD1 (5 bases). DNA for the CDR3: TGTGCCAGCAGCTTACAAGGGGAGCCCCAGCATTTT. Protein product: CASSLQGEPQHF.